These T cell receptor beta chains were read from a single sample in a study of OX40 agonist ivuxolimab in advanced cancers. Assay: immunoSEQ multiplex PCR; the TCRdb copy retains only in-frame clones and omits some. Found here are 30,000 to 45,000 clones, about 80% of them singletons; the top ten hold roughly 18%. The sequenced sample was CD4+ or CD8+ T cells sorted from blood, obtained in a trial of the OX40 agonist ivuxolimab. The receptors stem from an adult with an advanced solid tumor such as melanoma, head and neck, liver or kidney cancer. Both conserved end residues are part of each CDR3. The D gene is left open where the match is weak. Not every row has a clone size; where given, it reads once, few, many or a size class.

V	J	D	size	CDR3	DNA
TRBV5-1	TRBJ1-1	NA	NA	CASSLEIGSFTEAFF	TGCGCCAGCAGCTTGGAGATAGGGTCCTTCACTGAAGCTTTCTTT
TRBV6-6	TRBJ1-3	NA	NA	CASSYSSGNTIYF	TGTGCCAGCAGTTACTCCTCTGGAAACACCATATATTTT
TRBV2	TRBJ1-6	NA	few	CASSEGRVYSPLHF	TGTGCCAGCAGTGAAGGGAGGGTGTATTCACCCCTCCACTTT
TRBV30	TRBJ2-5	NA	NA	CAWSVRPVQETQYF	TGTGCCTGGAGTGTACGTCCAGTCCAAGAGACCCAGTACTTC
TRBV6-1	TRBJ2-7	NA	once	CASLRTLDIYEQYF	TGTGCCAGCCTTCGGACCCTGGACATCTACGAGCAGTACTTC
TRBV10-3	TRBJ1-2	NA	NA	CAISEGFGFYGYTF	TGTGCCATCAGTGAGGGCTTTGGATTCTATGGCTACACCTTC
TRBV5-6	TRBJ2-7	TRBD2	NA	CASSSPGGIRYEQYF	TGTGCCAGCAGCTCCCCGGGGGGGATTAGGTACGAGCAGTACTTC
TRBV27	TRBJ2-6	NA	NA	CASSFGGGGANVLTF	TGTGCCAGCAGTTTCGGGGGCGGTGGGGCCAACGTCCTGACTTTC
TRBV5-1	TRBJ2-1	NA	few	CASSFVNEQFF	TGCGCCAGCAGCTTCGTCAATGAGCAGTTCTTC
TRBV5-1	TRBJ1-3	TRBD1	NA	CASTSSGTGSGNTIYF	TGCGCCAGCACCAGCTCCGGGACAGGCTCTGGAAACACCATATATTTT
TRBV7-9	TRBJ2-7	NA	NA	CASSKRQSEYEQYF	TGTGCCAGCAGCAAAAGACAGTCGGAATACGAGCAGTACTTC
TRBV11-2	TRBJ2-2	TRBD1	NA	CASSRQTGGTGELFF	TGTGCCAGCAGCCGCCAGACAGGGGGCACCGGGGAGCTGTTTTTT
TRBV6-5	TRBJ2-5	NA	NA	CASSQGPWETQYF	TGTGCCAGCAGCCAGGGGCCATGGGAGACCCAGTACTTC
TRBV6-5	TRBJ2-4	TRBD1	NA	CASSPGQGKNIQYF	TGTGCCAGCAGTCCCGGACAGGGGAAAAACATTCAGTACTTC
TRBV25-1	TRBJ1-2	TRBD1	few	CASSGSPGTAGRYGYTF	TGTGCCAGCAGTGGCAGCCCCGGGACAGCGGGGCGATATGGCTACACCTTC
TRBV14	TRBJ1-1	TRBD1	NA	CASSHIRDSYTEAFF	TGTGCCAGCAGCCATATCAGGGACAGCTACACTGAAGCTTTCTTT
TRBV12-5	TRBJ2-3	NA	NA	CASGFGGYPDTQYF	TGTGCTAGTGGTTTCGGTGGCTACCCAGATACGCAGTATTTT
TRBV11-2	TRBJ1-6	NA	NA	CASSLGTPREPLHF	TGTGCCAGCAGCCTCGGGACACCTCGGGAACCCCTCCACTTT
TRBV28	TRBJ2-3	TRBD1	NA	CASSPIQGARADTQYF	TGTGCCAGCAGTCCGATACAGGGGGCGAGGGCAGATACGCAGTATTTT
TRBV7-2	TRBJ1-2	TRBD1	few	CASSAGQVGYGYTF	TGTGCCAGCAGCGCGGGACAGGTGGGCTATGGCTACACCTTC
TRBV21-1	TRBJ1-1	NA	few	CASRGPGRRLEAFF	TGTGCCAGCAGGGGACCGGGACGGAGACTTGAAGCTTTCTTT
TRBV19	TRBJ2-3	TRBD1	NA	CASSIKLGQGGTDTQYF	TGTGCCAGTAGTATAAAGTTGGGACAGGGGGGAACAGATACGCAGTATTTT
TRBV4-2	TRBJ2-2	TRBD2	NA	CASSQYRTSGTGELFF	TGTGCCAGCAGCCAATACAGGACTAGCGGCACCGGGGAGCTGTTTTTT
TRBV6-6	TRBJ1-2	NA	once	CASRPPGERSGYTF	TGTGCCAGCAGACCTCCGGGAGAGCGGTCTGGCTACACCTTC
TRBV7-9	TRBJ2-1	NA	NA	CASSLAIGGDWEQFF	TGTGCCAGCAGCTTAGCCATCGGGGGTGACTGGGAGCAGTTCTTC
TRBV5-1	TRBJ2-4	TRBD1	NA	CASSRDRVLEGQYF	TGCGCCAGCAGTCGGGACAGGGTCCTTGAGGGACAGTACTTC
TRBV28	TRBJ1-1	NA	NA	CASSPIVKGGNTEAFF	TGTGCCAGCAGTCCGATAGTGAAAGGGGGTAACACTGAAGCTTTCTTT
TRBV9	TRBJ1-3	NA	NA	CASSLGRTSGNTIYF	TGTGCCAGCAGCCTCGGACGTACCTCTGGAAACACCATATATTTT
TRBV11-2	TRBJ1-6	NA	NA	CASSRDLSTLHF	TGTGCCAGCAGCCGGGACCTCAGTACCCTCCACTTT
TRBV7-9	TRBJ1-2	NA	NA	CASSRGAVNYGYTF	TGTGCCAGCAGCCGAGGGGCAGTTAACTATGGCTACACCTTC
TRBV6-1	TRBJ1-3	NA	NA	CASSARRITGNTIYF	TGTGCCAGCAGTGCGAGACGGATTACTGGAAACACCATATATTTT
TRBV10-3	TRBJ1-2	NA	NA	CAISEPGKANYGYTF	TGTGCCATCAGTGAGCCGGGTAAGGCTAACTATGGCTACACCTTC
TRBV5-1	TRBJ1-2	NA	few	CASGLRGTNYGYTF	TGCGCCAGCGGTCTACGGGGGACTAACTATGGCTACACCTTC
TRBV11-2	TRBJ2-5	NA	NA	CASSPDSTYTQYF	TGTGCCAGCAGCCCCGACAGTACTTACACCCAGTACTTC
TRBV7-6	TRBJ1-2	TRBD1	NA	CASSLVPGQLGYGYTF	TGTGCCAGCAGCTTAGTTCCGGGACAGCTGGGATATGGCTACACCTTC
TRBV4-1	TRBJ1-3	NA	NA	CASSQDNSGNTIYF	TGCGCCAGCAGCCAAGATAATTCTGGAAACACCATATATTTT
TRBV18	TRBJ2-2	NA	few	CASSPEGVIGELFF	TGTGCCAGCTCACCGGAGGGGGTAATCGGGGAGCTGTTTTTT
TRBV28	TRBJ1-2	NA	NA	CASSLSRSHGYTF	TGTGCCAGCAGTTTATCCCGGTCCCATGGCTACACCTTC
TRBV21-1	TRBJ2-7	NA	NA	CASNPSRRGVMYEQYF	TGTGCCAGCAACCCCTCGAGGCGGGGGGTTATGTACGAGCAGTACTTC
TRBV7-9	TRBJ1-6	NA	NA	CASSPGASYNSPLHF	TGTGCCAGCAGCCCTGGGGCCTCCTATAATTCACCCCTCCACTTT
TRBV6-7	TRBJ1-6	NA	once	CASSYGGALNSPLHF	TGTGCCAGCAGTTACGGGGGGGCGCTTAATTCACCCCTCCACTTT
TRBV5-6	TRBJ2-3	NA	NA	CASSSGGSPGLRQYF	TGTGCCAGCAGCTCCGGTGGATCACCGGGACTTCGGCAGTATTTT
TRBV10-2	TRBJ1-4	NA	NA	CASSEQGATNEKLFF	TGCGCCAGCAGTGAGCAGGGTGCGACTAATGAAAAACTGTTTTTT
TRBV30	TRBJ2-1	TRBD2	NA	CAWSVGGGKFF	TGTGCCTGGAGTGTTGGCGGGGGAAAGTTCTTC
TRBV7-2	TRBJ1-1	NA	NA	CASNPQWGVNTEAFF	TGTGCCAGCAACCCCCAATGGGGGGTGAACACTGAAGCTTTCTTT
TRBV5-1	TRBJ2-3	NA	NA	CASSLALGTDTQYF	TGCGCCAGCAGTTTGGCTCTCGGCACAGATACGCAGTATTTT
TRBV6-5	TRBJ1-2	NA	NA	CASSPGGRGYGYTF	TGTGCCAGCAGTCCCGGAGGGAGGGGCTATGGCTACACCTTC
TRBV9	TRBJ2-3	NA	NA	CASSSRTTDTQYF	TGTGCCAGCAGCTCCCGAACCACAGATACGCAGTATTTT
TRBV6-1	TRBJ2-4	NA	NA	CASRNPGTEIQYF	TGTGCCAGCCGGAACCCTGGGACTGAAATTCAGTACTTC
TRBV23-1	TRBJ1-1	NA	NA	CASSQMTQGTNTEAFF	TGCGCCAGCAGTCAGATGACGCAGGGGACGAACACTGAAGCTTTCTTT
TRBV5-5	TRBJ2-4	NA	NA	CASSLNSGKTGQYF	TGTGCCAGCAGCTTAAACTCCGGGAAGACGGGTCAGTACTTC
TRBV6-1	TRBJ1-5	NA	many	CASSARHPNQPQHF	TGTGCCAGCAGTGCAAGGCACCCAAATCAGCCCCAGCATTTT
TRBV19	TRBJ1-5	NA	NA	CASSRGGGGRFFGLNQPQHF	TGTGCCAGTAGTAGGGGTGGGGGGGGCCGGTTTTTCGGCCTCAATCAGCCCCAGCATTTT
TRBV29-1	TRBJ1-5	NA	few	CSVLSGLNQPQHF	TGCAGCGTTCTGTCGGGGCTCAATCAGCCCCAGCATTTT
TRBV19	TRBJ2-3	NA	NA	CASSGEGLRDTQYF	TGTGCCAGTAGTGGGGAAGGGTTGCGAGATACGCAGTATTTT